These T cell receptor beta chains were read from a single sample in a study of molecular identifiers for immune sequencing clone quantification. MiXCR, applied by TCRdb to the PCR reads, yields one record per CDR3 protein. The sample carries tens of thousands of distinct CDR3 sequences, under 25% recorded once. The sample was naive CD8+ T cells from blood, with Jurkat cell RNA spiked in. Receptor source: a human donor in good health. Some libraries in this study had Jurkat cell RNA spiked in. CDR3s include the opening cysteine and the closing phenylalanine or tryptophan. D genes are given only for firm matches. Only some rows state a clone size, as once, few, many or a class for expanded clones.

v_call: TRBV5-1
clone_size: many
j_call: TRBJ2-1
d_call: TRBD2
cdr3_aa: CASSLELAGGSYEQFF
cdr3_nt: TGCGCCAGCAGCTTGGAACTAGCGGGAGGATCTTATGAGCAGTTCTTC

v_call: TRBV12-2
clone_size: few
j_call: TRBJ1-2
d_call: .
cdr3_aa: CASRLARDRVNNSYGYTF
cdr3_nt: TGTGCAAGTCGCTTAGCGCGGGACAGGGTGAATAATAGCTATGGCTACACCTTC

v_call: TRBV19
clone_size: many
j_call: TRBJ1-2
d_call: .
cdr3_aa: CASTWAEGYTF
cdr3_nt: TGTGCCAGTACGTGGGCAGAGGGCTACACCTTC

v_call: TRBV12-3/TRBV12-4
clone_size: once
j_call: TRBJ2-3
d_call: TRBD2
cdr3_aa: CASSLSAGGVTDTQYF
cdr3_nt: TGTGCCAGCAGTTTATCGGCGGGAGGGGTCACAGATACGCAGTATTTT

v_call: TRBV6-5
clone_size: many
j_call: TRBJ2-2
d_call: .
cdr3_aa: CASSYSSPDTGELFF
cdr3_nt: TGTGCCAGCAGTTACTCAAGTCCGGACACCGGGGAGCTGTTTTTT

v_call: TRBV18
clone_size: many
j_call: TRBJ2-1
d_call: TRBD2
cdr3_aa: CASSQTSGGHNEQFF
cdr3_nt: TGTGCCAGCTCACAGACTAGCGGGGGACACAATGAGCAGTTCTTC

v_call: TRBV12-3/TRBV12-4
clone_size: many
j_call: TRBJ2-4
d_call: TRBD2
cdr3_aa: CASSELAGTKNIQYF
cdr3_nt: TGTGCCAGCAGTGAACTAGCGGGGACCAAAAACATTCAGTACTTC

v_call: TRBV20-1
clone_size: many
j_call: TRBJ2-5
d_call: TRBD2
cdr3_aa: CSARSGVQETQYF
cdr3_nt: TGCAGTGCTCGTAGCGGGGTACAAGAGACCCAGTACTTC

v_call: TRBV7-8
clone_size: many
j_call: TRBJ2-3
d_call: TRBD1
cdr3_aa: CASSFVLPPPTRDREDTQYF
cdr3_nt: TGTGCCAGCAGCTTTGTACTACCACCCCCTACCAGAGACAGGGAAGATACGCAGTATTTT

v_call: TRBV29-1
clone_size: .
j_call: TRBJ2-5
d_call: .
cdr3_aa: CSVEDHPGAQETQYF
cdr3_nt: TGCAGCGTTGAAGATCACCCCGGGGCGCAAGAGACCCAGTACTTC

v_call: TRBV6-2/TRBV6-3
clone_size: many
j_call: TRBJ2-3
d_call: .
cdr3_aa: CASRNPTELNTDTQYF
cdr3_nt: TGTGCCAGCAGGAACCCGACAGAATTAAACACAGATACGCAGTATTTT

v_call: TRBV9
clone_size: .
j_call: TRBJ1-1
d_call: .
cdr3_aa: CASSAEDSMNTEAFF
cdr3_nt: TGTGCCAGCAGCGCTGAGGACAGCATGAACACTGAAGCTTTCTTT

v_call: TRBV30
clone_size: many
j_call: TRBJ1-1
d_call: .
cdr3_aa: CAWRRLGGPNTEAFF
cdr3_nt: TGTGCCTGGAGACGGTTGGGAGGCCCGAACACTGAAGCTTTCTTT

v_call: TRBV11-2
clone_size: many
j_call: TRBJ2-7
d_call: .
cdr3_aa: CASSFQQAGTYEQYF
cdr3_nt: TGTGCCAGCAGCTTCCAACAGGCCGGGACCTACGAGCAGTACTTC

v_call: TRBV19
clone_size: .
j_call: TRBJ2-7
d_call: .
cdr3_aa: CASSIDGLRTSYEQYF
cdr3_nt: TGTGCCAGTAGTATAGACGGCCTTAGAACCTCCTACGAGCAGTACTTC

v_call: TRBV15
clone_size: many
j_call: TRBJ2-7
d_call: TRBD1
cdr3_aa: CATSSQQTGWEQYF
cdr3_nt: TGTGCCACCAGCAGCCAACAGACAGGGTGGGAACAGTACTTC

v_call: TRBV28
clone_size: many
j_call: TRBJ2-5
d_call: TRBD2
cdr3_aa: CASSPNWEQDGGQETQYF
cdr3_nt: TGTGCCAGCAGTCCGAATTGGGAGCAGGACGGGGGGCAAGAGACCCAGTACTTC

v_call: TRBV27
clone_size: many
j_call: TRBJ2-1
d_call: TRBD2
cdr3_aa: CASSDRTGRGNNEQFF
cdr3_nt: TGTGCCAGCAGTGATAGAACCGGGAGGGGAAACAATGAGCAGTTCTTC

v_call: TRBV12-3/TRBV12-4
clone_size: many
j_call: TRBJ1-4
d_call: TRBD1
cdr3_aa: CASSLPPRGQGWAEKLFF
cdr3_nt: TGTGCCAGCAGTCTCCCTCCGAGGGGGCAGGGTTGGGCTGAAAAACTGTTTTTT

v_call: TRBV5-6
clone_size: few
j_call: TRBJ2-7
d_call: .
cdr3_aa: CASSLDYLNYEQYF
cdr3_nt: TGTGCCAGCAGCTTAGACTACCTGAACTACGAGCAGTACTTC

v_call: TRBV12-3/TRBV12-4
clone_size: many
j_call: TRBJ2-3
d_call: TRBD2
cdr3_aa: CASSFNPGLAVSTDTQYF
cdr3_nt: TGTGCCAGCAGTTTTAATCCCGGACTAGCGGTGAGCACAGATACGCAGTATTTT

v_call: TRBV27
clone_size: many
j_call: TRBJ2-5
d_call: .
cdr3_aa: CASSLSPLEETQYF
cdr3_nt: TGTGCCAGCAGTTTATCGCCACTAGAAGAGACCCAGTACTTC

v_call: TRBV6-5
clone_size: many
j_call: TRBJ2-5
d_call: TRBD1
cdr3_aa: CASSYERTGKDGQETQYF
cdr3_nt: TGTGCCAGCAGTTACGAACGGACAGGGAAAGATGGCCAAGAGACCCAGTACTTC

v_call: TRBV19
clone_size: many
j_call: TRBJ1-5
d_call: .
cdr3_aa: CASSFTSISNQPQHF
cdr3_nt: TGTGCCAGTAGTTTTACCAGTATAAGCAATCAGCCCCAGCATTTT

v_call: TRBV10-3
clone_size: many
j_call: TRBJ2-3
d_call: TRBD1
cdr3_aa: CAISGKTGQTQYF
cdr3_nt: TGTGCCATCAGTGGCAAGACAGGGCAAACGCAGTATTTT

v_call: TRBV29-1
clone_size: many
j_call: TRBJ2-2
d_call: .
cdr3_aa: CSVLTGSNTGELFF
cdr3_nt: TGCAGCGTTCTGACAGGTTCGAACACCGGGGAGCTGTTTTTT

v_call: TRBV7-9
clone_size: many
j_call: TRBJ2-7
d_call: TRBD1
cdr3_aa: CASSSGQTGGGYEQYF
cdr3_nt: TGTGCCAGCAGCTCGGGCCAAACAGGGGGCGGCTACGAGCAGTACTTC

v_call: TRBV19
clone_size: many
j_call: TRBJ2-7
d_call: .
cdr3_aa: CASSITGTVYEQYF
cdr3_nt: TGTGCCAGTAGTATAACAGGGACCGTATACGAGCAGTACTTC

v_call: TRBV5-5
clone_size: .
j_call: TRBJ2-3
d_call: .
cdr3_aa: CASSRIRGAQEDTQYF
cdr3_nt: TGTGCCAGCAGCAGAATACGGGGGGCGCAGGAAGATACGCAGTATTTT

v_call: TRBV24-1
clone_size: .
j_call: TRBJ2-1
d_call: TRBD2
cdr3_aa: CATSEGAGGPRNEQFF
cdr3_nt: TGTGCCACCAGTGAAGGGGCGGGAGGGCCGAGAAATGAGCAGTTCTTC

v_call: TRBV19
clone_size: .
j_call: TRBJ2-3
d_call: .
cdr3_aa: CASSMATRSTDTQYF
cdr3_nt: TGTGCCAGTAGTATGGCTACCCGGAGCACAGATACGCAGTATTTT

v_call: TRBV6-5
clone_size: many
j_call: TRBJ2-7
d_call: .
cdr3_aa: CASSFRGGAYEQYF
cdr3_nt: TGTGCCAGCAGTTTTCGAGGGGGGGCCTACGAGCAGTACTTC

v_call: TRBV13
clone_size: many
j_call: TRBJ1-1
d_call: .
cdr3_aa: CASSSDTQGHTEAFF
cdr3_nt: TGTGCCAGCAGCTCCGACACCCAGGGACACACTGAAGCTTTCTTT

v_call: TRBV6-6
clone_size: .
j_call: TRBJ1-4
d_call: TRBD1
cdr3_aa: CASNDRGWNEKLFF
cdr3_nt: TGTGCCAGCAATGACAGGGGGTGGAATGAAAAACTGTTTTTT

v_call: TRBV3-1
clone_size: many
j_call: TRBJ1-5
d_call: .
cdr3_aa: CASSRGTKNQPQHF
cdr3_nt: TGTGCCAGCAGCCGCGGGACTAAAAATCAGCCCCAGCATTTT

v_call: TRBV6-5
clone_size: many
j_call: TRBJ1-5
d_call: .
cdr3_aa: CASSYSGDQPQHF
cdr3_nt: TGTGCCAGCAGTTACTCCGGAGATCAGCCCCAGCATTTT

v_call: TRBV29-1
clone_size: many
j_call: TRBJ2-7
d_call: .
cdr3_aa: CSVLLRDGSLEQYF
cdr3_nt: TGCAGCGTTCTACTCCGGGACGGGTCCTTGGAGCAGTACTTC

v_call: TRBV19
clone_size: many
j_call: TRBJ2-3
d_call: .
cdr3_aa: CASSISSGSLADTQYF
cdr3_nt: TGTGCCAGTAGTATCTCAAGCGGGTCATTGGCAGATACGCAGTATTTT

v_call: TRBV27
clone_size: many
j_call: TRBJ2-7
d_call: TRBD1
cdr3_aa: CASGLTGGSTYEQYF
cdr3_nt: TGTGCCAGCGGACTAACAGGGGGCTCTACCTACGAGCAGTACTTC

v_call: TRBV27
clone_size: many
j_call: TRBJ2-3
d_call: .
cdr3_aa: CASSSPLATRTDTQYF
cdr3_nt: TGTGCCAGCAGTTCCCCCCTAGCGACTCGCACAGATACGCAGTATTTT

v_call: TRBV4-1
clone_size: .
j_call: TRBJ2-3
d_call: TRBD2
cdr3_aa: CASSQVGGGDGGSYGDTQYF
cdr3_nt: TGCGCCAGCAGCCAAGTTGGCGGGGGAGATGGCGGGAGTTATGGAGATACGCAGTATTTT

v_call: TRBV6-2/TRBV6-3
clone_size: many
j_call: TRBJ2-7
d_call: .
cdr3_aa: CASSPPMWGSYEQYF
cdr3_nt: TGTGCCAGCAGTCCCCCTATGTGGGGCTCCTACGAGCAGTACTTC

v_call: TRBV7-9
clone_size: many
j_call: TRBJ2-5
d_call: .
cdr3_aa: CASSLVQSTQYF
cdr3_nt: TGTGCCAGCAGCTTAGTACAATCCACCCAGTACTTC

v_call: TRBV3-1
clone_size: .
j_call: TRBJ1-1
d_call: TRBD1
cdr3_aa: CACSPGQEAVAFF
cdr3_nt: TGTGCCTGCAGCCCGGGACAGGAGGCAGTTGCTTTCTTT

v_call: TRBV12-3/TRBV12-4
clone_size: many
j_call: TRBJ2-3
d_call: .
cdr3_aa: CASSFPEGSRPDTQYF
cdr3_nt: TGTGCCAGCAGTTTCCCAGAGGGGAGCAGACCAGATACGCAGTATTTT

v_call: TRBV9
clone_size: many
j_call: TRBJ2-3
d_call: .
cdr3_aa: CASSVGGETDTQYF
cdr3_nt: TGTGCCAGCAGCGTAGGGGGCGAGACAGATACGCAGTATTTT

v_call: TRBV7-2
clone_size: many
j_call: TRBJ2-1
d_call: .
cdr3_aa: CASSLIYNEQFF
cdr3_nt: TGTGCCAGCAGCTTAATCTACAATGAGCAGTTCTTC

v_call: TRBV19
clone_size: many
j_call: TRBJ1-1
d_call: .
cdr3_aa: CASSIASRGFNEAFF
cdr3_nt: TGTGCCAGTAGTATTGCTTCGAGGGGGTTCAATGAAGCTTTCTTT

v_call: TRBV20-1
clone_size: many
j_call: TRBJ1-1
d_call: .
cdr3_aa: CSARRARGDTEAFF
cdr3_nt: TGCAGTGCTAGGAGAGCAAGGGGCGACACTGAAGCTTTCTTT

v_call: TRBV7-9
clone_size: many
j_call: TRBJ2-7
d_call: .
cdr3_aa: CASSLVYRLHEQYF
cdr3_nt: TGTGCCAGCAGCTTAGTGTACAGGCTCCACGAGCAGTACTTC

v_call: TRBV6-5
clone_size: many
j_call: TRBJ1-1
d_call: TRBD1
cdr3_aa: CASRTGVRTEAFF
cdr3_nt: TGTGCCAGCAGGACAGGGGTTAGGACTGAAGCTTTCTTT

v_call: TRBV27
clone_size: many
j_call: TRBJ2-7
d_call: .
cdr3_aa: CASSPGVVFYEQYF
cdr3_nt: TGTGCCAGCAGCCCCGGAGTAGTGTTCTACGAGCAGTACTTC

v_call: TRBV4-3
clone_size: .
j_call: TRBJ2-7
d_call: TRBD1
cdr3_aa: CASRQPRDRGAEQYF
cdr3_nt: TGCGCCAGCAGGCAACCTCGGGACAGGGGTGCCGAGCAGTACTTC

v_call: TRBV7-9
clone_size: many
j_call: TRBJ2-3
d_call: .
cdr3_aa: CASTPPASNPTDTQYF
cdr3_nt: TGTGCCAGCACCCCCCCGGCTAGCAATCCCACAGATACGCAGTATTTT